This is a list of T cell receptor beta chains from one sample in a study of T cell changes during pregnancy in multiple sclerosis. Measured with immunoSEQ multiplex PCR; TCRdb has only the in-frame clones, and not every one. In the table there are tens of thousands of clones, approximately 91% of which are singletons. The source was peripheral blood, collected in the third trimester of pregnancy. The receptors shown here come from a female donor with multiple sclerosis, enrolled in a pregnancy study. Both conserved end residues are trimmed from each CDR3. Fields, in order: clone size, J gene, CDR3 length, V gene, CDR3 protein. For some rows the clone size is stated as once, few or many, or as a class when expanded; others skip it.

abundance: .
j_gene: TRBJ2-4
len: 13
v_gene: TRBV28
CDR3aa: ASGGGGASGNIQY

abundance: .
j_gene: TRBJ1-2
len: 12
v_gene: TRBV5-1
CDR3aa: ASSSTGFGYGYT

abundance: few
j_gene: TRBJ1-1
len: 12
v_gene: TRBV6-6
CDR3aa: ASSYSTREGEAF

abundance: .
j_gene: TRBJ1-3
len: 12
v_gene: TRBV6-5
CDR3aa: ASSYEVSGNTIY

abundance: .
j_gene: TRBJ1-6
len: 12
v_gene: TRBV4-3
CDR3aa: ASSRTVGGSPLH

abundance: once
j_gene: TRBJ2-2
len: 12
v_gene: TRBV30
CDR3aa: ACQRRQFTGELF

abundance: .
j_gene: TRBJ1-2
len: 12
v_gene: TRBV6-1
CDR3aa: ASSESGGNYGYT

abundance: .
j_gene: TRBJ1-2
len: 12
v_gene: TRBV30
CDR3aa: AWTPLRQGSGYT

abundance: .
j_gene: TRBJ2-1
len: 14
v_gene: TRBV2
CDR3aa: ASSWTSGGARNEQF

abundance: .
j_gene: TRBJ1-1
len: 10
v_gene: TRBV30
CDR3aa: AWKRTHTEAF

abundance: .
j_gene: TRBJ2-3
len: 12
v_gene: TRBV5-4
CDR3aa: ASSLQVGQDTQY

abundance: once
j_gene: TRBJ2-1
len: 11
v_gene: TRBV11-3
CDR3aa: ASSSGQYNEQF

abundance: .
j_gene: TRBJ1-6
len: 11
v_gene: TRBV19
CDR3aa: ASARQLNSPLH

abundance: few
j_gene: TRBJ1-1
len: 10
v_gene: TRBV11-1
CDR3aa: ASTGQFTEAF

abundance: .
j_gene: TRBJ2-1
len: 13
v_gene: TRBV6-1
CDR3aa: ASSKRSSSYNEQF

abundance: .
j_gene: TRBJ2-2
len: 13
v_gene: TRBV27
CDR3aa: ASKSGASLTGELF

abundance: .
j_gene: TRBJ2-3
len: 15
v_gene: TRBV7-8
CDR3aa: ASSLRGVLDGTDTQY

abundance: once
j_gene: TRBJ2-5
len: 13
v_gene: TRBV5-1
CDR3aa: ASSLAGSGGETQY

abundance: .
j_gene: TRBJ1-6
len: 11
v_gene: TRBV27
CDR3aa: ASSFDRSSPLH

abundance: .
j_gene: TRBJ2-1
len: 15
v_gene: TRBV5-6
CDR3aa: ASSSLGGQGGYNEQF

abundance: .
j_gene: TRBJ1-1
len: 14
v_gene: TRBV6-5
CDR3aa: ASSYGTGRMNTEAF

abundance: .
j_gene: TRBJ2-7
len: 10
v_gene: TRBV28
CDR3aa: ASSLTGYEQY

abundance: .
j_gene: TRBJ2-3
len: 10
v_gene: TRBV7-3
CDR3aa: ASSLGTDTQY

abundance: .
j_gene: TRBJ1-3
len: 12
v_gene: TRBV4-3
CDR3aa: ASSPRGPGNTIY

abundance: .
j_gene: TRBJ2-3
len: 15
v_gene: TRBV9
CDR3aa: ASSPGLNGGAIDTQY

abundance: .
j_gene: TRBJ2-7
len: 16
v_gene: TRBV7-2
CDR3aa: ASSALGTGEVGGYEQY

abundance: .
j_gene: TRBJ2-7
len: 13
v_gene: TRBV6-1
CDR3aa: ASSEDWTSSYEQY

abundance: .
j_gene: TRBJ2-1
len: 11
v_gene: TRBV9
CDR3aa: ASSGYGAGEQF

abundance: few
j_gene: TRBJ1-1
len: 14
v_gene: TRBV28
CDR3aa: ASSFDPGTPGTEAF

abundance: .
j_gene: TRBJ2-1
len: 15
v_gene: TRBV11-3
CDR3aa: ASSLHGAGSSYNEQF

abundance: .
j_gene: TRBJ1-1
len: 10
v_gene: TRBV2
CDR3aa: ASSENTLTAF

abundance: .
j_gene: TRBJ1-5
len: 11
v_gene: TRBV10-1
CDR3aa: ASSRDREKPQH

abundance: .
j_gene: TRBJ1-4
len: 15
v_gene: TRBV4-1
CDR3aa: ASSRRDRGSTNEKLF

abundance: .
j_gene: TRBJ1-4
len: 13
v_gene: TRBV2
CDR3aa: ASSERGRVGYKLF

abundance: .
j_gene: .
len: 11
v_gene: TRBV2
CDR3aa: ASRRDRFYEQY

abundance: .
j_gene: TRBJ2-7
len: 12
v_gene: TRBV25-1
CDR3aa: ASSERDRGHEQY

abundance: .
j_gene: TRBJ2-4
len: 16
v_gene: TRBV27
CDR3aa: ASSLRERAGSGKNIQY

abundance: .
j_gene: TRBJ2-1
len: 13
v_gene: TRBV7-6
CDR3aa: ASSLRRGIRNEQF

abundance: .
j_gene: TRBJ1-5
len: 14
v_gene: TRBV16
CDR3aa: ASSLKDRGIYQPQH

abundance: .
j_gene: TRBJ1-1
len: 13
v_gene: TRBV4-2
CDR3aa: ASSREKAAGTEAF

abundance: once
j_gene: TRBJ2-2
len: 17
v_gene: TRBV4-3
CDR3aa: ASSQDQSSGGPGTGELF

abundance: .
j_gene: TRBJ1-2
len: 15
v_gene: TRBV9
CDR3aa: ASSPRGGHGANYGYT